This T cell receptor (beta chain) was profiled in a study of T cells of healthy individuals. This CDR3 contains 12 residues. The V gene's germline CDR1 is DFQATT and CDR2 SNEGSKA (reference sequence). V was cut by 0 bases and J by 5 bases, with 8 bases left in between. TCRdb recomputed calls from the 5' RACE reads with MiXCR, one row per CDR3 protein. The sample includes 63,000 or so distinct CDR3 sequences, 16% seen only once; the top ten take approximately 4.8%. This clonotype was recorded at least ten times. The receptor's source is a human donor in good health. The chain carries TRBV20-1 and TRBJ2-7; D ambiguous. CDR3 DNA: TGCAGTGCTAGAGAGGACGGGCACGAGCAGTACTTC. Translating it yields CSAREDGHEQYF.